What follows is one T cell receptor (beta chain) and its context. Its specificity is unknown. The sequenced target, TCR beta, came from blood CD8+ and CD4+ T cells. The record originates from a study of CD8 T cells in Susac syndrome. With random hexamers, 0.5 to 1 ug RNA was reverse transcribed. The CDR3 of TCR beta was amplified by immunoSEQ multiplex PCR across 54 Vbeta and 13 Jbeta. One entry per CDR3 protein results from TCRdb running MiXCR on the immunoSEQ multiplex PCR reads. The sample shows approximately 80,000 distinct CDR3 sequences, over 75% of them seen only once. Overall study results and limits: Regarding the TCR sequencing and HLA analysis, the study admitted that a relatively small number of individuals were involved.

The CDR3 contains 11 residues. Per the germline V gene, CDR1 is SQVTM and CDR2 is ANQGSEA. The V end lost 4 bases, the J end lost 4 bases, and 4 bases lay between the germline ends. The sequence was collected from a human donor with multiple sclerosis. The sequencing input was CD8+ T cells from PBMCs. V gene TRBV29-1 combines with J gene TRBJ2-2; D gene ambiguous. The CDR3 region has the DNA TGCAGCGTTGTGTTCACCGGGGAGCTGTTTTTT. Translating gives CSVVFTGELFF.